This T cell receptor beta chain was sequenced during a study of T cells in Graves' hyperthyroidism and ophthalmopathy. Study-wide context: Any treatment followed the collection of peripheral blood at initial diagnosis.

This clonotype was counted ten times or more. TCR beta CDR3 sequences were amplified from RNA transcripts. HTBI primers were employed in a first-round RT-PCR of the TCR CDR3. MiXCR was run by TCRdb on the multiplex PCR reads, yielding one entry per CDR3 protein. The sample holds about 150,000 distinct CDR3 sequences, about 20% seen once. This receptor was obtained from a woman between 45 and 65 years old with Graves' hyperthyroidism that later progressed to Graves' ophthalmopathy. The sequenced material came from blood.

DNA for the CDR3: TGCGCCAGCAGCGTCGGGGGGATATCACCTGGAAACACCATATATTTT. Encoded protein: CASSVGGISPGNTIYF. The rearrangement links TRBV5-1 to TRBJ1-3, with D perhaps matching TRBD1 (5 bases). Germline V gives CDR1 SGHRS, CDR2 YFSETQ. CDR3 length: 16 residues. Deletions cut 4 bases from V and 2 bases from J, with 16 bases between.